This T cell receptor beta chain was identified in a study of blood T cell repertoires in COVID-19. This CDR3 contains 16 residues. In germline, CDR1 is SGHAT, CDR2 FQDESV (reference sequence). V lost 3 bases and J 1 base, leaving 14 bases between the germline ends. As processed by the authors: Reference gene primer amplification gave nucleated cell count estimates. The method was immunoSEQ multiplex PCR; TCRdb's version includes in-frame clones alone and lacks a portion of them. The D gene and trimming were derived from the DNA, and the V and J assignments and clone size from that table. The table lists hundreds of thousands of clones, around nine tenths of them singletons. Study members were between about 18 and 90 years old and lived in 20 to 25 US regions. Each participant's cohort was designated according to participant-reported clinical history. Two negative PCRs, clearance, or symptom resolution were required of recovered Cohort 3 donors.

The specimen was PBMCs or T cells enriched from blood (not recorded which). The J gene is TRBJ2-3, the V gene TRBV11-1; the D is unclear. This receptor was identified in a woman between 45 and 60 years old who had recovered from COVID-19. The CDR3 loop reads CASSLGAFSGTDTQYF. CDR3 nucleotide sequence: TGTGCCAGCAGCTTGGGCGCGTTTTCTGGCACAGATACGCAGTATTTT.